Listed below are T cell receptor beta chains from one sample, sequenced in a study of T cells after yellow fever vaccination. MiXCR was run by TCRdb on the 5' RACE reads, yielding one entry per CDR3 protein. The sample comprises under 700,000 distinct CDR3 sequences, about a sixth of which are singletons, and about 18% rests with the top ten. Sequences were derived from PBMCs, sampled roughly 5 days after the first yellow fever vaccination. These receptors all stem from a man between 18 and 35 years old who received the YFV17D yellow fever vaccine. Each CDR3 is given with its conserved first and last residue. The order of the fields is clone size, D gene, J gene, V gene, CDR3 protein, CDR3 DNA. A D gene is named only where the DNA matches it firmly. Part of the rows lack a size; the others show once, few, many or a class for expanded clones.

clone size: many; D gene: -; J gene: TRBJ1-1; V gene: TRBV15; CDR3 protein: CATSEQMNTEAFF; CDR3 DNA: TGTGCCACCAGCGAACAGATGAACACTGAAGCTTTCTTT
clone size: -; D gene: -; J gene: TRBJ2-3; V gene: TRBV24-1; CDR3 protein: CATSDIVADTQYF; CDR3 DNA: TGTGCCACCAGTGACATAGTCGCAGATACGCAGTATTTT
clone size: few; D gene: -; J gene: TRBJ1-6; V gene: TRBV2; CDR3 protein: CASSPTASSYNSPLHF; CDR3 DNA: TGTGCCAGCAGTCCGACTGCTAGCTCCTATAATTCACCCCTCCACTTT
clone size: -; D gene: TRBD2; J gene: TRBJ2-3; V gene: TRBV4-2; CDR3 protein: CASKESSGAGGTDTQYF; CDR3 DNA: TGTGCCAGCAAAGAATCTAGTGGAGCGGGGGGCACAGATACGCAGTATTTT
clone size: -; D gene: TRBD2; J gene: TRBJ2-3; V gene: TRBV4-2; CDR3 protein: CASSQGGGGAADTQYF; CDR3 DNA: TGTGCCAGCAGCCAAGGTGGCGGGGGGGCAGCAGATACGCAGTATTTT
clone size: few; D gene: -; J gene: TRBJ2-5; V gene: TRBV20-1; CDR3 protein: CSARGPGETQYF; CDR3 DNA: TGCAGTGCTAGGGGGCCTGGGGAGACCCAGTACTTC
clone size: -; D gene: -; J gene: TRBJ2-2; V gene: TRBV24-1; CDR3 protein: CATSLNLNTGELFF; CDR3 DNA: TGTGCCACCAGTCTAAACCTAAACACCGGGGAGCTGTTTTTT
clone size: -; D gene: TRBD1; J gene: TRBJ2-2; V gene: TRBV18; CDR3 protein: CASSPPRDRGLNTGELFF; CDR3 DNA: TGTGCCAGCTCACCACCGAGGGACAGGGGGCTGAACACCGGGGAGCTGTTTTTT
clone size: -; D gene: -; J gene: TRBJ2-2; V gene: TRBV4-3; CDR3 protein: CASSQDWSTGELFF; CDR3 DNA: TGCGCCAGCAGCCAAGATTGGAGCACCGGGGAGCTGTTTTTT
clone size: few; D gene: -; J gene: TRBJ2-7; V gene: TRBV4-1; CDR3 protein: CASSQPRTSYEQYF; CDR3 DNA: TGCGCCAGCAGCCAACCGAGGACGTCCTACGAGCAGTACTTC
clone size: few; D gene: -; J gene: TRBJ2-3; V gene: TRBV7-8; CDR3 protein: CASSSSWTQYF; CDR3 DNA: TGTGCCAGCAGCAGCTCTTGGACGCAGTATTTT
clone size: -; D gene: TRBD1; J gene: TRBJ2-5; V gene: TRBV27; CDR3 protein: CASSTGTGGAETQYF; CDR3 DNA: TGTGCCAGCAGTACCGGGACAGGGGGCGCGGAGACCCAGTACTTC
clone size: -; D gene: -; J gene: TRBJ2-7; V gene: TRBV7-9; CDR3 protein: CASSLGDVEQYF; CDR3 DNA: TGTGCCAGCAGCTTAGGTGATGTCGAGCAGTACTTC
clone size: -; D gene: -; J gene: TRBJ2-2; V gene: TRBV6-5; CDR3 protein: CASSYSAAVTGELFF; CDR3 DNA: TGTGCCAGCAGCTATTCTGCCGCAGTCACCGGGGAGCTGTTTTTT
clone size: -; D gene: -; J gene: TRBJ2-6; V gene: TRBV18; CDR3 protein: CASSATEGANVLTF; CDR3 DNA: TGTGCCAGCTCAGCGACAGAGGGGGCCAACGTCCTGACTTTC
clone size: few; D gene: -; J gene: TRBJ2-2; V gene: TRBV6-2/TRBV6-3; CDR3 protein: CASGHRTGELFF; CDR3 DNA: TGTGCCAGCGGACACCGGACAGGGGAGCTGTTTTTT
clone size: -; D gene: -; J gene: TRBJ2-3; V gene: TRBV7-9; CDR3 protein: CASSSDFADTQYF; CDR3 DNA: TGTGCCAGCAGCTCCGACTTTGCAGATACGCAGTATTTT
clone size: few; D gene: TRBD2; J gene: TRBJ2-2; V gene: TRBV5-1; CDR3 protein: CASSGTSGGANTGELFF; CDR3 DNA: TGCGCCAGCAGCGGAACTAGCGGGGGGGCGAACACCGGGGAGCTGTTTTTT
clone size: -; D gene: TRBD2; J gene: TRBJ2-3; V gene: TRBV7-9; CDR3 protein: CASSSTSNGTDTQYF; CDR3 DNA: TGTGCCAGCAGCTCGACTAGCAATGGCACAGATACGCAGTATTTT
clone size: many; D gene: TRBD1; J gene: TRBJ2-4; V gene: TRBV7-2; CDR3 protein: CASSYRGQNIQYF; CDR3 DNA: TGTGCCAGCAGCTACAGGGGGCAAAACATTCAGTACTTC
clone size: few; D gene: -; J gene: TRBJ2-3; V gene: TRBV6-2/TRBV6-3; CDR3 protein: CASSWDSYTDTQYF; CDR3 DNA: TGTGCCAGCAGTTGGGACTCCTACACAGATACGCAGTATTTT
clone size: -; D gene: -; J gene: TRBJ1-5; V gene: TRBV27; CDR3 protein: CASSLSTRQPQHF; CDR3 DNA: TGTGCCAGCAGTTTATCGACCAGGCAGCCCCAGCATTTT
clone size: few; D gene: -; J gene: TRBJ2-1; V gene: TRBV7-9; CDR3 protein: CASSLARHGYNEQFF; CDR3 DNA: TGTGCCAGCAGCTTAGCTCGCCATGGCTACAATGAGCAGTTCTTC
clone size: -; D gene: TRBD1; J gene: TRBJ2-1; V gene: TRBV5-1; CDR3 protein: CASSSDRVAYNEQFF; CDR3 DNA: TGCGCCAGCAGCTCTGACAGGGTAGCCTACAATGAGCAGTTCTTC
clone size: few; D gene: -; J gene: TRBJ2-2; V gene: TRBV9; CDR3 protein: CASRSRGTPGELFF; CDR3 DNA: TGTGCCAGCAGAAGCCGGGGGACCCCCGGGGAGCTGTTTTTT
clone size: few; D gene: -; J gene: TRBJ1-1; V gene: TRBV4-1; CDR3 protein: CASSQHQGNTEAFF; CDR3 DNA: TGCGCCAGCAGCCAACACCAGGGGAACACTGAAGCTTTCTTT
clone size: few; D gene: -; J gene: TRBJ1-5; V gene: TRBV18; CDR3 protein: CASSPQGLSNQPQHF; CDR3 DNA: TGTGCCAGCTCACCACAGGGCTTGAGCAATCAGCCCCAGCATTTT
clone size: few; D gene: -; J gene: TRBJ1-5; V gene: TRBV20-1; CDR3 protein: CSAPSGDIGYQPQHF; CDR3 DNA: TGCAGTGCACCATCTGGGGACATTGGGTACCAGCCCCAGCATTTT
clone size: -; D gene: TRBD1; J gene: TRBJ1-4; V gene: TRBV5-1; CDR3 protein: CASSPGTGRGEKLFF; CDR3 DNA: TGCGCCAGCAGCCCCGGGACAGGGCGGGGTGAAAAACTGTTTTTT
clone size: -; D gene: TRBD1; J gene: TRBJ1-2; V gene: TRBV5-6; CDR3 protein: CASRQGLIYGYTF; CDR3 DNA: TGTGCCAGCAGACAGGGGCTGATCTATGGCTACACCTTC
clone size: -; D gene: -; J gene: TRBJ2-5; V gene: TRBV11-1; CDR3 protein: CASSLATQGLKTQYF; CDR3 DNA: TGTGCCAGCAGCTTAGCTACCCAGGGGCTGAAGACCCAGTACTTC
clone size: -; D gene: -; J gene: TRBJ2-7; V gene: TRBV12-3/TRBV12-4; CDR3 protein: CASRSTGTPYEQYF; CDR3 DNA: TGTGCCAGCAGGTCGACAGGCACACCCTACGAGCAGTACTTC
clone size: many; D gene: -; J gene: TRBJ1-5; V gene: TRBV12-3/TRBV12-4; CDR3 protein: CASSFHVMGFSNQPQHF; CDR3 DNA: TGTGCCAGCAGTTTCCATGTGATGGGATTTAGCAATCAGCCCCAGCATTTT
clone size: few; D gene: -; J gene: TRBJ2-5; V gene: TRBV15; CDR3 protein: CATSRVGTGQETQYF; CDR3 DNA: TGTGCCACCAGCAGAGTAGGGACCGGTCAAGAGACCCAGTACTTC
clone size: few; D gene: -; J gene: TRBJ1-3; V gene: TRBV4-2; CDR3 protein: CASSQAGGATGNTIYF; CDR3 DNA: TGTGCCAGCAGCCAAGCGGGCGGGGCGACTGGAAACACCATATATTTT
clone size: -; D gene: TRBD2; J gene: TRBJ2-1; V gene: TRBV2; CDR3 protein: CASRAGGPNEQFF; CDR3 DNA: TGTGCCAGCAGAGCGGGGGGGCCGAATGAGCAGTTCTTC
clone size: -; D gene: -; J gene: TRBJ1-1; V gene: TRBV18; CDR3 protein: CASSPSGFNTEAFF; CDR3 DNA: TGTGCCAGCTCACCATCTGGGTTTAACACTGAAGCTTTCTTT
clone size: -; D gene: -; J gene: TRBJ1-2; V gene: TRBV6-5; CDR3 protein: CASSYSGEGLPIAYGYTF; CDR3 DNA: TGTGCCAGCAGTTACTCGGGGGAGGGGCTACCAATCGCGTATGGCTACACCTTC
clone size: -; D gene: TRBD1; J gene: TRBJ1-2; V gene: TRBV20-1; CDR3 protein: CSTDRGPNYGYTF; CDR3 DNA: TGCAGTACAGACAGGGGGCCTAACTATGGCTACACCTTC
clone size: few; D gene: -; J gene: TRBJ2-2; V gene: TRBV9; CDR3 protein: CASSVRRGPISGELFF; CDR3 DNA: TGTGCCAGCAGCGTAAGGCGGGGGCCGATATCCGGGGAGCTGTTTTTT
clone size: few; D gene: -; J gene: TRBJ2-5; V gene: TRBV12-3/TRBV12-4; CDR3 protein: CASRWTDEETQYF; CDR3 DNA: TGTGCCAGCAGATGGACGGACGAAGAGACCCAGTACTTC
clone size: few; D gene: TRBD2; J gene: TRBJ2-1; V gene: TRBV20-1; CDR3 protein: CSAALAGQQFF; CDR3 DNA: TGCAGTGCTGCCCTAGCGGGGCAGCAGTTCTTC
clone size: -; D gene: TRBD2; J gene: TRBJ2-1; V gene: TRBV7-3; CDR3 protein: CASSLKGLAGGLNEQFF; CDR3 DNA: TGTGCCAGCAGCTTAAAGGGACTAGCGGGGGGGCTCAATGAGCAGTTCTTC
clone size: -; D gene: -; J gene: TRBJ1-1; V gene: TRBV7-2; CDR3 protein: CASSRTYLNTEAFF; CDR3 DNA: TGTGCCAGCAGCCGGACATACCTGAACACTGAAGCTTTCTTT
clone size: -; D gene: -; J gene: TRBJ2-5; V gene: TRBV5-6; CDR3 protein: CASSGIAGGETQYF; CDR3 DNA: TGTGCCAGCAGTGGAATAGCCGGGGGAGAGACCCAGTACTTC
clone size: -; D gene: TRBD2; J gene: TRBJ2-1; V gene: TRBV30; CDR3 protein: CAWSVDRTSGAWWNEQFF; CDR3 DNA: TGTGCCTGGAGTGTCGATCGGACTAGCGGGGCTTGGTGGAATGAGCAGTTCTTC
clone size: few; D gene: -; J gene: TRBJ2-2; V gene: TRBV5-1; CDR3 protein: CASSSGQDTGELFF; CDR3 DNA: TGCGCCAGCAGCTCGGGACAAGACACCGGGGAGCTGTTTTTT
clone size: few; D gene: -; J gene: TRBJ2-2; V gene: TRBV4-2; CDR3 protein: CASTLVAGELFF; CDR3 DNA: TGTGCCAGCACCTTGGTGGCCGGGGAGCTGTTTTTT
clone size: once; D gene: -; J gene: TRBJ1-6; V gene: TRBV6-2/TRBV6-3; CDR3 protein: CASRQTTYNSPLHF; CDR3 DNA: TGTGCCAGTCGACAGACCACTTATAATTCACCCCTCCACTTT
clone size: few; D gene: TRBD2; J gene: TRBJ2-3; V gene: TRBV10-3; CDR3 protein: CAISESKESGGPDTQYF; CDR3 DNA: TGTGCCATCAGTGAGTCGAAAGAGAGCGGGGGTCCGGATACGCAGTATTTT
clone size: few; D gene: TRBD1; J gene: TRBJ2-1; V gene: TRBV19; CDR3 protein: CASSRRQGTTYNEQFF; CDR3 DNA: TGTGCCAGTAGCCGTAGACAGGGGACGACCTACAATGAGCAGTTCTTC
clone size: -; D gene: -; J gene: TRBJ2-5; V gene: TRBV11-2; CDR3 protein: CASSLSEAEGTQYF; CDR3 DNA: TGTGCCAGCAGCTTAAGTGAAGCCGAGGGGACCCAGTACTTC
clone size: few; D gene: -; J gene: TRBJ1-2; V gene: TRBV7-3; CDR3 protein: CASSSGGTGYTF; CDR3 DNA: TGTGCCAGCAGCTCCGGGGGGACTGGCTACACCTTC